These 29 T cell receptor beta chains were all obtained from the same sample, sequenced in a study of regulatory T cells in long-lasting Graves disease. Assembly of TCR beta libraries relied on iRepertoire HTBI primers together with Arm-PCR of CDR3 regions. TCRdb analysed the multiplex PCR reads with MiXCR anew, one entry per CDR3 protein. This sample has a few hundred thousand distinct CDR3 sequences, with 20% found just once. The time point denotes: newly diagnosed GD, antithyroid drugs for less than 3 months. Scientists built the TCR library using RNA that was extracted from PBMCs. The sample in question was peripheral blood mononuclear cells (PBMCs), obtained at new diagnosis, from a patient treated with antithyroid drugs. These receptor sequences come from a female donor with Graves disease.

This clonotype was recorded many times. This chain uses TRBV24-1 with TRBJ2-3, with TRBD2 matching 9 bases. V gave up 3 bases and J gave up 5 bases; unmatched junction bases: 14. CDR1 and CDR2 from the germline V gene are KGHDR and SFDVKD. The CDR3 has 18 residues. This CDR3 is CATSDLRTTSGVGDTQYF. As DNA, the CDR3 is TGTGCCACCAGTGATCTGCGGACGACTAGCGGAGTGGGAGATACGCAGTATTTT.

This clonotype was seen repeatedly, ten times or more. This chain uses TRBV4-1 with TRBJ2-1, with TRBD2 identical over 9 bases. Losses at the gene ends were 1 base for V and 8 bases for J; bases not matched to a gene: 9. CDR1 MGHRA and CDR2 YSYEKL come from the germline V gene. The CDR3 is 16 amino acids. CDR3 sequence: CASSQVSRGGTDEQFF. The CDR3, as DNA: TGCGCCAGCAGCCAAGTTTCGCGGGGGGGTACGGATGAGCAGTTCTTC.

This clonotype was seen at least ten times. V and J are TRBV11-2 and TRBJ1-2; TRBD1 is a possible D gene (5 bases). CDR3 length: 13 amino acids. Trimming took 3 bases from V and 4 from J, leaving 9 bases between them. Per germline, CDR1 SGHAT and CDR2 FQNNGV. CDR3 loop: CASSLEGVYGYTF. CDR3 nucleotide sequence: TGTGCCAGCAGCTTGGAAGGGGTCTATGGCTACACCTTC.

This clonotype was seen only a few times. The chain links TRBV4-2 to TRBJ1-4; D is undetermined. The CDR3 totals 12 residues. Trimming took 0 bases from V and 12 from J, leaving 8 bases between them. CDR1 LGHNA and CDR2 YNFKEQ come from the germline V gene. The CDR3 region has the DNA TGTGCCAGCAGCCAAGATCGATTCGAACTGTTTTTT. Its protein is CASSQDRFELFF.

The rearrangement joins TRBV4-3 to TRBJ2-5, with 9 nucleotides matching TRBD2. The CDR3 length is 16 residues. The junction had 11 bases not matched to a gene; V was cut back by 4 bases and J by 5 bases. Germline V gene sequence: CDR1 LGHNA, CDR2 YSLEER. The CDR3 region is CASSPTGAGGGETQYF. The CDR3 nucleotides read TGCGCCAGCAGCCCCACGGGAGCGGGAGGTGGGGAGACCCAGTACTTC.

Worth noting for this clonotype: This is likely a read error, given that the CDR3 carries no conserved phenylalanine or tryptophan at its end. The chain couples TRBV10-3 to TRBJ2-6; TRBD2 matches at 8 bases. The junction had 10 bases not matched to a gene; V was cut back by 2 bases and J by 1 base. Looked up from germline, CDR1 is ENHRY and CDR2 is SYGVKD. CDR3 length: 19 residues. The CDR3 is CAISEPFGGATSGANVLTV. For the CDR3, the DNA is TGTGCCATCAGTGAGCCATTCGGGGGGGCAACGTCTGGGGCCAACGTCCTGACTGTC.

In DNA form, the CDR3 reads TGTGCCAGCAGTCCGAACAGAGGAAGGACAGGCGCAGATACGCAGTATTTT. This encodes CASSPNRGRTGADTQYF. The chain links TRBV12-3 or TRBV12-4 to TRBJ2-3; 7 nucleotides align to TRBD1. Trimming took 5 bases from V and 4 from J; bases not matched to a gene: 15. The CDR3 loop spans 17 amino acids.

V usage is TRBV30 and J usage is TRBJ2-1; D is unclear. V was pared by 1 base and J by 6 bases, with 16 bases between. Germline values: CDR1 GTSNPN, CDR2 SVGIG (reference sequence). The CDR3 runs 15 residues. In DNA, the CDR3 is TGTGCCTGGAGTGACACCAACGCTTGGGGCAATGAGCAGTTCTTC. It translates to CAWSDTNAWGNEQFF. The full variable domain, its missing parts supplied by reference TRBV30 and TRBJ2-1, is SQTIHQWPATLVQPVGSPLSLECTVEGTSNPNLYWYRQAAGRGLQLLFYSVGIGQISSEVPQNLSASRPQDRQFILSSKKLLLSDSGFYLCAWSDTNAWGNEQFFGPGTRLTVL.

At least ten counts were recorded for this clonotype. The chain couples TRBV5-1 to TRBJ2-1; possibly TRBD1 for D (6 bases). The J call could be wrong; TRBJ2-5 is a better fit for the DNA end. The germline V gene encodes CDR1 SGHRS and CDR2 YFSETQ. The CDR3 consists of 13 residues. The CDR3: CASSIITGETQYF. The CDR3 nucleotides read TGCGCCAGCAGCATCATAACAGGGGAGACCCAGTACTTC.

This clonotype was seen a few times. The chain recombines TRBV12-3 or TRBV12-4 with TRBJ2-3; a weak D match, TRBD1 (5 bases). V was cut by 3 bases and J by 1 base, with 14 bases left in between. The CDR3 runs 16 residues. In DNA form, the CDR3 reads TGTGCCAGCAGTTTTTGGGGCGGAGAGGGCACAGATACGCAGTATTTT. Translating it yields CASSFWGGEGTDTQYF.

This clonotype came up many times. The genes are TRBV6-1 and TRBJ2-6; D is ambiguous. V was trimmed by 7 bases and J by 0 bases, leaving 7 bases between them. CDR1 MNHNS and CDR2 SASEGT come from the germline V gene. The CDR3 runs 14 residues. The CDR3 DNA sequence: TGTGCCAGCATGACGATCTCTGGGGCCAACGTCCTGACTTTC. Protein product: CASMTISGANVLTF.

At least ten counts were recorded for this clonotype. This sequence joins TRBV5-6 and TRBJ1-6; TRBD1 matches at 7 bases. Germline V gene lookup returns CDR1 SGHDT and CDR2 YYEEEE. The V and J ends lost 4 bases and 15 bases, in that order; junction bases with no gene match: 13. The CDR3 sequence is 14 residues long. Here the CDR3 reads CASSLDRNFRVLHF. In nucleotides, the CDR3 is TGTGCCAGCAGCCTGGACAGGAATTTTCGTGTCCTCCACTTT.

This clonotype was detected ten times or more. In nucleotides, the CDR3 is TGCAGCGCCCAAGGGGACAGTCCCTACGAGCAGTACTTC. Encoded protein: CSAQGDSPYEQYF. This chain joins TRBV29-1 and TRBJ2-7; 7 bases agree with TRBD1. Germline V lookup: CDR1 SQVTM, CDR2 ANQGSEA. V trimming: 7 bases; J trimming: 2 bases; junction bases outside the gene matches: 8. This CDR3 is built from 13 residues.

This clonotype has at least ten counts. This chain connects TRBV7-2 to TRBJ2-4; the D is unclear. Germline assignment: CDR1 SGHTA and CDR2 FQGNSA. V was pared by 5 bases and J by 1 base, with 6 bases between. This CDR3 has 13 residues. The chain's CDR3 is CASSQRAKNIQYF. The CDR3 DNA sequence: TGTGCCAGCAGCCAACGGGCCAAAAACATTCAGTACTTC. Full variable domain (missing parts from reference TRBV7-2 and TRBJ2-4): GAGVSQSPSNKVTEKGKDVELRCDPISGHTALYWYRQSLGQGLEFLIYFQGNSAPDKSGLPSDRFSAERTGGSVSTLTIQRTQQEDSAVYLCASSQRAKNIQYFGAGTRLSVL.

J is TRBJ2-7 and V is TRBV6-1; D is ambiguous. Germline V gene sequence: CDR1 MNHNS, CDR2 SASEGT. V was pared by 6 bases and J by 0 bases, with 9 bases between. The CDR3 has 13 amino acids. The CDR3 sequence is CASSRISSYEQYF. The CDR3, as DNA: TGTGCCAGCAGCCGTATTAGCTCCTACGAGCAGTACTTC.

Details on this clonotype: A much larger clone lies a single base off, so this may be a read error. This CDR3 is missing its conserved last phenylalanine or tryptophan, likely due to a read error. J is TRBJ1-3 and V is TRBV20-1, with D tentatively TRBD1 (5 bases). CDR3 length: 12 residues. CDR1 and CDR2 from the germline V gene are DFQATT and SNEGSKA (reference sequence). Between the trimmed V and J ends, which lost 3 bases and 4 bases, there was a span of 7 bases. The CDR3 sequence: CSASRGGNTIYL. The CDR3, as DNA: TGCAGTGCTAGCCGGGGGGGAAACACCATATATCTT.

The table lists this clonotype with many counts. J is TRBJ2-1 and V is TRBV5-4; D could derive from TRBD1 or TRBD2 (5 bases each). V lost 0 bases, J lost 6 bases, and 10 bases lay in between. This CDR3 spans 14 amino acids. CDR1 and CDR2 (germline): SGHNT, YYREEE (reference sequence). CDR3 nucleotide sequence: TGTGCCAGCAGCTTGGGGGGGACCGCCAATGAGCAGTTCTTC. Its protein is CASSLGGTANEQFF.

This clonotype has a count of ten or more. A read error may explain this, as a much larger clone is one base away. The CDR3 loop is CASSFSGGYNGQFF. The CDR3 DNA reads as TGTGCCAGCAGTTTTTCGGGAGGGTACAATGGGCAGTTCTTC. This sequence joins TRBV12-3 or TRBV12-4 and TRBJ2-1, with 8 bases fitting TRBD2. The CDR3 has 14 residues.

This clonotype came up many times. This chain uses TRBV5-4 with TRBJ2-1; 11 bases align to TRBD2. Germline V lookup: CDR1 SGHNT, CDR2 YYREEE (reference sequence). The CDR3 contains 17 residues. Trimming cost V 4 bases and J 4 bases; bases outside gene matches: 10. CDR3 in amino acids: CASSPGPGTSGYNEQFF. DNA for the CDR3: TGTGCCAGCAGCCCCGGACCCGGGACTAGCGGTTACAATGAGCAGTTCTTC.

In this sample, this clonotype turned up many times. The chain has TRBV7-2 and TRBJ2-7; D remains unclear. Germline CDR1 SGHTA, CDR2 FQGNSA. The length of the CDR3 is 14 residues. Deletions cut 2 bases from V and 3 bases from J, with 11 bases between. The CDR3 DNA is TGTGCCAGCAGCTTACAAGCTACTGGCTACGAGCAGTACTTC. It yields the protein CASSLQATGYEQYF. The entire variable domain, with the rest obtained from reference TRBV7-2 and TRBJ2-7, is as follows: GAGVSQSPSNKVTEKGKDVELRCDPISGHTALYWYRQSLGQGLEFLIYFQGNSAPDKSGLPSDRFSAERTGGSVSTLTIQRTQQEDSAVYLCASSLQATGYEQYFGPGTRLTVT.

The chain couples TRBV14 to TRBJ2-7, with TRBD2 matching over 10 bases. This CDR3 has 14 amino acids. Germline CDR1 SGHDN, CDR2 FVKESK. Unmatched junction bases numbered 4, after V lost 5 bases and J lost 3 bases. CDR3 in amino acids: CASSMGLANYEQYF. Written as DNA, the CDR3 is TGTGCCAGCAGCATGGGACTAGCGAACTACGAGCAGTACTTC.

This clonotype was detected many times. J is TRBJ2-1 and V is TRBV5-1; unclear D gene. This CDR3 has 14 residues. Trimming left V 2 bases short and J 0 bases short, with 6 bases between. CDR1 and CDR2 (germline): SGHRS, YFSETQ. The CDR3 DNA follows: TGCGCCAGCAGCTTACAGATCTCCTACAATGAGCAGTTCTTC. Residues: CASSLQISYNEQFF.

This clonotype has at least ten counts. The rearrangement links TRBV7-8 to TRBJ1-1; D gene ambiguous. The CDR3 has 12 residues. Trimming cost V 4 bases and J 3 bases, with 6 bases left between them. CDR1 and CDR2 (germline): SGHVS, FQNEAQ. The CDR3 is CASSWGYTEAFF. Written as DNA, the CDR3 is TGTGCCAGCAGCTGGGGTTACACTGAAGCTTTCTTT.

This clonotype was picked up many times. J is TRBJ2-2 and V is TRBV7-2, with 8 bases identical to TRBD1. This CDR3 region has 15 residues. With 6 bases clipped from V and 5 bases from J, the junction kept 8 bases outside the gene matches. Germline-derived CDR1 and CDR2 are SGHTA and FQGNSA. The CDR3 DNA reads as TGTGCCAGCAGAAGGACAGGGCTTGGAACCGGGGAGCTGTTTTTT. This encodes CASRRTGLGTGELFF.

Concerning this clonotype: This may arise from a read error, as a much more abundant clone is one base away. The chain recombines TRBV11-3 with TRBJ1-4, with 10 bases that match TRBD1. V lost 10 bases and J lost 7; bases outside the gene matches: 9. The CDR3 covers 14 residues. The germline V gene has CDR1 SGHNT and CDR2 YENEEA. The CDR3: CANRPGTGVEKLFF. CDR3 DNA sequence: TGTGCCAACAGACCCGGGACAGGGGTTGAAAAACTGTTTTTT.

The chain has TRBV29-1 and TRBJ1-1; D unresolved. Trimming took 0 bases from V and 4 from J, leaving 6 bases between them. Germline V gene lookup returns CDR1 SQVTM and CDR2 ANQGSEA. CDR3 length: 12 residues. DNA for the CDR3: TGCAGCGTTGAAGAATCTAGCACTGAAGCTTTCTTT. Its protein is CSVEESSTEAFF.

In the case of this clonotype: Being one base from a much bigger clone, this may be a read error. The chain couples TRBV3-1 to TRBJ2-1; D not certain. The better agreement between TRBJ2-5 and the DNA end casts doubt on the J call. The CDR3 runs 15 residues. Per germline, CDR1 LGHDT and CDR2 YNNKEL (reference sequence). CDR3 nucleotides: TGTGCCAGCAGCCGAGGCGACTTAAGACAAGAGACCCAGTACTTC. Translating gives CASSRGDLRQETQYF.

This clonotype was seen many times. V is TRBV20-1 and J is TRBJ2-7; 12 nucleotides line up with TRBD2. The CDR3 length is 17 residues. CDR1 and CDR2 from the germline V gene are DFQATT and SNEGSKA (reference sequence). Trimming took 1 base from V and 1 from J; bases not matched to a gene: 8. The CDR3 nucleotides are TGCAGTGCTAGAGCGGGGACTAGCGGGTCATTTTCCTACGAGCAGTACTTC. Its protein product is CSARAGTSGSFSYEQYF.

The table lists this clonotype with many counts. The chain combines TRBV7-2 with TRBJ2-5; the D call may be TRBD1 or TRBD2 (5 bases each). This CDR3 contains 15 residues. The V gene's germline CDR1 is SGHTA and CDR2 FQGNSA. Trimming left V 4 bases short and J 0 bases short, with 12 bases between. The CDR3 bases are TGTGCCAGCAGCTCCGGGACCCTCAACCAAGAGACCCAGTACTTC. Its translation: CASSSGTLNQETQYF.